The TCR beta chain under discussion was sequenced for a study of blood T cells in healthy people across ages (dated by TCRdb to between 2014 and 2016). About the study as a whole: In model experiments, template switching captured about one uniquely barcoded TCR beta cDNA molecule for every two T cells. For two donors (one aged 18 to 30 and one aged 80 or older), the study analyzed two additional independent replicas of 1 million unique cDNA reads from the same blood draw. Using deep sequencing normalized with unique cDNA molecular identifiers, the study measured how TCR beta repertoire diversity changes with age. To avoid experimental bias, donors of different ages were distributed randomly across sequencing lanes. Four age groups were formed from the donors: young (average roughly 16 years), middle-aged (around 40), aged (roughly 58) and long-lived (about 75).

The 40 or so donors, aged roughly 6 to 100 years, were systemically healthy Caucasian individuals from Russia. Each donor gave roughly 9 milliliters of peripheral blood, drawn into EDTA-treated Vacutainer tubes. Ficoll-Paque density-gradient centrifugation was used to isolate PBMCs, with at least 6.5 million per sample. Total RNA, at least 5 micrograms per sample, was extracted from PBMCs with Trizol reagent. Naive CD45RAhigh/CD27high T cell percentages were measured by flow cytometry on a PBMC aliquot from every donor. Library preparation used 5' RACE. Sequencing was carried out with an Illumina HiSeq 2500. The second PCR ran for about 7 to 11 cycles and used a J-beta primer mix along with a sample-barcoded 5' primer. A unique molecular identifier was introduced onto each TCR beta cDNA molecule by a template-switch 5' adaptor carrying 12 random nucleotides. At least 3 million CDR3-containing paired-end reads were obtained from each sample. The Mint cDNA synthesis kit, primed by a TRBC-specific oligonucleotide, was used to synthesize first-strand cDNA from all RNA. After uracil-DNA glycosylase treatment, a first 18-cycle PCR used universal primers M1SS and BC2_uni_R on all cDNA. Under the source paper's analysis protocol: Normalization of each sample was performed by random selection of 1 million high-quality reads, each carrying a distinct molecular identifier. Instead of being binned into consensus sequences, reads with shared molecular identifiers were discarded. MiTCR, with a Q25 quality threshold and the strictest error-elimination algorithm, was used for CDR3 identification, clonotype clustering and error correction. A nonparametric unseen species model with Euler transformation was used to estimate a lower bound on total TCR beta diversity. TCRdb itself trimmed the public reads at Q25 with fastp, ran MiXCR and retained productive beta chains. Duplicate CDR3 protein sequences are folded into a single record with the most common DNA and genes. The V and J calls were determined by TCRdb, not by the authors. The sample data list 1,100,000 or so distinct CDR3 sequences, and 40% to 50% of these were observed just once. The ten largest clones take up approximately 19% of the sample.

The paper as a whole reports these results and caveats: The CMV infection status of donors was not known, potentially confounding age-related changes in expanded clonotypes. As age increased, observed TCR beta diversity per million T cells dropped in a roughly linear way, and a significant reduction was already evident by age about 40. Because profiling used bulk unsorted PBMCs, naive and antigen-experienced compartments could not be compared conclusively. Total diversity estimates from one million sequenced T cells were considered lower bounds and underestimates. A strong correlation was found between observed TCR beta diversity and the percentage of naive T cells measured by flow cytometry. Compared with the aged group, the long-lived group had more naive CD4+ T cells, fewer expanded clones and increased TCR diversity, a pattern suggesting age selection.

The junction shows trimming of 5 bases on V and 6 bases on J, and the gene matches do not reach 2 bases of it. From a lookup of the germline V gene, CDR1 and CDR2 are MNHEY and SVGEGT. Measured from the cysteine to the phenylalanine, the CDR3 is 12 residues long. The sequence is cut down to CDR3 DNA, 36 bases in frame from base 1. Points on this clonotype: No antigen is known for it. The record has no base qualities; no much larger clone is one base away.

The V and J genes are TRBV6-2 or TRBV6-3 and TRBJ1-1, with 8 bases in between that match TRBD1. Sequenced: blood. The receptor comes from an older woman in good health. The CDR3 protein sequence reads: CASSKDRAEAFF. The bases are TGTGCCAGCAGTAAGGACAGGGCTGAAGCTTTCTTT.